Below, one TCR beta chain is given with its context. One end of the junction does not line up with germline, which may come from a read error. This specimen comes from a study of CD4 and CD8 cells across lung adenocarcinoma regions. Localized lung adenocarcinoma, a non-small cell lung cancer, affected the donors. TCRdb called the PCR reads again in MiXCR, with one record for every CDR3 protein. The table has 16,000 or so distinct CDR3 sequences, 45% to 70% seen once; the top ten hold approximately 32%. Sequenced material: CD8+ T cells from the center of a lung tumor. This TCR was recovered from a female donor with lung adenocarcinoma. The CD4 and CD8 labels of this study may be unreliable.

Here the CDR3 reads CASRGLCGKDMQYF. CDR3 sequence (DNA): TGCGCCAGCAGGGGGCTGTGTGGCAAAGATATGCAGTACTTT. The chain employs TRBV10-1 and TRBJ1-6; D may be TRBD1 (5 bases). The CDR3 has 14 residues. Germline lookup yields CDR1 WNHNN and CDR2 SYGVQD (reference sequence).